This TCR beta chain was observed in a study of blood T cell repertoires in COVID-19. Germline CDR1 is LNHDA and CDR2 is SQIVND (reference sequence). There are 15 residues in the CDR3. The germline V and J ends were trimmed by 3 bases and 0 bases, with 9 bases remaining between them. The study recruited people aged roughly 18 to 100 years across 24 US areas. Data came from immunoSEQ multiplex PCR; TCRdb stores just in-frame clones and leaves some out. This table has more than 300,000 clones, 83% appearing once. The V and J genes are TRBV19 and TRBJ2-1, with D maybe TRBD1 (6 bases). Sequenced sample: PBMCs or T cells enriched from blood (not recorded which). The sequence derives from a woman between 45 and 65 years old who had recovered from COVID-19. The chain's CDR3 is CASSIGQSSYNEQFF. DNA of the CDR3: TGTGCCAGTAGTATTGGACAGAGCTCCTACAATGAGCAGTTCTTC.